This passage covers 24 T cell receptor beta chains from one sample sequenced in a study of OX40 agonist ivuxolimab in advanced cancers. Clones were read by immunoSEQ multiplex PCR, and TCRdb kept only the in-frame ones, dropping some. The table includes some 97,000 clones, about 91% detected once. Source: CD4+ or CD8+ T cells sorted from blood, taken in a trial of the OX40 agonist ivuxolimab. These receptors were taken from an adult with an advanced solid tumor such as melanoma, head and neck, liver or kidney cancer.

This clone was seen only once. The chain is built from TRBV30 and TRBJ1-1, with D unclear. CDR1 GTSNPN and CDR2 SVGIG come from the germline V gene (reference sequence). CDR3 length: 11 residues. V was cut by 0 bases and J by 11 bases, with 10 bases left in between. In nucleotides, the CDR3 is TGTGCCTGGAGTGTTGGAAGGGATGCTTTCTTT. It translates to CAWSVGRDAFF.

This chain links TRBV6-1 with TRBJ2-2; 9 nucleotides agree with TRBD1. Germline V gives CDR1 MNHNS, CDR2 SASEGT. The CDR3 is 14 amino acids. The V gene end was trimmed by 7 bases and the J gene end by 6 bases; junction bases not matched to a gene: 6. The CDR3 region is CASTRQGVAGELFF. The CDR3 nucleotides are TGTGCCAGCACCAGACAGGGGGTGGCCGGGGAGCTGTTTTTT.

The rearrangement links TRBV6-5 to TRBJ2-7, with D unresolved. V lost 4 bases and J 7 bases, leaving 8 bases between the germline ends. This CDR3 contains 11 residues. Germline V gives CDR1 MNHEY, CDR2 SVGAGI. The CDR3 DNA is TGTGCCAGCAGTTCTCTTTGGGAGCAGTACTTC. Protein product: CASSSLWEQYF.

This chain links TRBV30 with TRBJ1-2; D is undetermined. The CDR3 extends over 12 amino acids. V was cut by 4 bases and J by 2 bases, with 8 bases left in between. From germline, CDR1 is GTSNPN and CDR2 SVGIG (reference sequence). The CDR3 loop is CAWNILNYGYTF. CDR3 DNA: TGTGCCTGGAACATCTTAAACTATGGCTACACCTTC.

The gene calls are TRBV7-9 and TRBJ2-6, with 9 bases fitting TRBD1. Losses at the gene ends were 5 bases for V and 2 bases for J; bases not matched to a gene: 7. The CDR3 spans 17 residues. Germline CDR1 and CDR2: SEHNR and FQNEAQ (reference sequence). The chain's CDR3 is CASSRTGEFAGANVLTF. The CDR3 nucleotides are TGTGCCAGCAGCCGGACAGGGGAGTTTGCTGGGGCCAACGTCCTGACTTTC.

J is TRBJ1-2 and V is TRBV7-6, with D hard to call. The CDR3 is 13 residues long. Trimming took off 5 bases at V and 4 bases at J, with 11 bases between the two ends. Germline assignment: CDR1 SGHVS and CDR2 FNYEAQ. This CDR3 reads CASSLRQSYGYTF. CDR3 DNA: TGTGCCAGCAGCCTCCGGCAGAGCTATGGCTACACCTTC.

V is TRBV4-1 and J is TRBJ2-2; TRBD1 aligns across 10 bases. V lost 7 bases and J lost 0; bases outside the gene matches: 11. Germline V gene data show CDR1 as MGHRA and CDR2 as YSYEKL. This CDR3 spans 18 amino acids. The CDR3 bases are TGCGCCAGCATGACCGGGACAGGGGTAGCGACGAACACCGGGGAGCTGTTTTTT. Its protein is CASMTGTGVATNTGELFF.

CDR3 sequence: CASRTTGMRNSPLHF. The CDR3 DNA follows: TGTGCCAGCAGGACCACAGGGATGAGAAATTCACCCCTCCACTTT. The chain couples TRBV6-5 to TRBJ1-6; a possible D gene is TRBD1 (6 bases). Per germline, CDR1 MNHEY and CDR2 SVGAGI. The CDR3 has 15 amino acids. V was clipped by 6 bases and J by 7 bases, with 16 bases between them.

The rearrangement uses TRBV15 and TRBJ1-1; unclear D gene. From germline, CDR1 is LNHNV and CDR2 YYDKDF (reference sequence). The CDR3 length is 13 residues. V lost 5 bases and J lost 4, with 11 bases in between. CDR3 residues: CATSLVRGTEAFF. CDR3 in DNA: TGTGCCACCAGCCTCGTCCGGGGCACTGAAGCTTTCTTT.

The chain couples TRBV6-1 to TRBJ2-2; D not certain. Trimming cost V 0 bases and J 6 bases, with 2 bases left between them. The length of the CDR3 is 12 residues. Germline loops: CDR1 MNHNS, CDR2 SASEGT. Here the CDR3 reads CASSEAPGELFF. DNA of the CDR3: TGTGCCAGCAGTGAAGCGCCCGGGGAGCTGTTTTTT.

The chain joins TRBV7-9 to TRBJ2-3; 8 nucleotides agree with TRBD1. V was clipped by 5 bases and J by 0 bases; unmatched bases: 7. Germline loops: CDR1 SEHNR, CDR2 FQNEAQ (reference sequence). This CDR3 has 16 amino acids. CDR3 bases: TGTGCCAGCAGCCACTCCCGGACAGGGAGCACAGATACGCAGTATTTT. Translated: CASSHSRTGSTDTQYF.

This chain links TRBV7-2 with TRBJ2-1; D unclear. With 3 bases removed from V and 4 bases from J, the gap between germline ends came to 13 bases. This CDR3 is 15 amino acids long. Germline V gives CDR1 SGHTA, CDR2 FQGNSA. CDR3 coding DNA: TGTGCCAGCAGCTTTCCGGCCATAGGTTACAATGAGCAGTTCTTC. Residues: CASSFPAIGYNEQFF.

The chain carries TRBV15 and TRBJ2-3, with 8 bases matching TRBD2. Trimming at V came to 5 bases and at J to 6 bases, leaving 4 bases not matched to a gene. The CDR3 extends over 13 amino acids. Looked up from germline, CDR1 is LNHNV and CDR2 is YYDKDF (reference sequence). CDR3: CATSASGLDTQYF. DNA for the CDR3: TGTGCCACCAGCGCTAGCGGGCTTGATACGCAGTATTTT.

The chain is built from TRBV27 and TRBJ1-5; D may be TRBD1 (6 bases). There are 13 residues in the CDR3. V was shortened by 6 bases and J by 4 bases, with 10 bases between the two germline ends. In germline, CDR1 is MNHEY, CDR2 SMNVEV (reference sequence). DNA of the CDR3: TGTGCCAGCAGCTCAACAGGGAATCAGCCCCAGCATTTT. It is translated as CASSSTGNQPQHF.

The chain has TRBV6-5 and TRBJ2-2; perhaps TRBD1 as D (6 bases). V was pared by 6 bases and J by 3 bases, with 11 bases between. There are 14 residues in the CDR3. CDR1 MNHEY and CDR2 SVGAGI come from the germline V gene. CDR3 in DNA: TGTGCCAGCAGGGCGACAGGTTACACCGGGGAGCTGTTTTTT. Protein sequence: CASRATGYTGELFF.

This clone was counted once. This chain links TRBV4-2 with TRBJ1-4; D is unclear. Germline values: CDR1 LGHNA, CDR2 YNFKEQ. Trimming pared 0 bases from V and 0 bases from J, leaving 14 bases between. The CDR3 is 18 amino acids. The CDR3, as DNA: TGTGCCAGCAGCCAAGATGTGTCGGGGATAGCAACTAATGAAAAACTGTTTTTT. Protein product: CASSQDVSGIATNEKLFF.

This chain links TRBV5-4 with TRBJ2-2, with 8 bases fitting TRBD2. The junction had 5 bases not matched to a gene; V was cut back by 0 bases and J by 4 bases. The CDR3 consists of 16 residues. Germline V gives CDR1 SGHNT, CDR2 YYREEE (reference sequence). This CDR3 reads CASSLAAGGPTGELFF. The CDR3 bases are TGTGCCAGCAGCTTGGCGGCGGGAGGACCCACCGGGGAGCTGTTTTTT. Supplemented by reference TRBV5-4 and TRBJ2-2, the full variable domain reads ETGVTQSPTHLIKTRGQQVTLRCSSQSGHNTVSWYQQALGQGPQFIFQYYREEENGRGNFPPRFSGLQFPNYSSELNVNALELDDSALYLCASSLAAGGPTGELFFGEGSRLTVL.

This clone was detected a few times. The genes are TRBV29-1 and TRBJ1-1, with D possibly being TRBD1 (5 bases). This CDR3 has 11 residues. The germline V gene encodes CDR1 SQVTM and CDR2 ANQGSEA. The chain's CDR3 is CSGTGNTEAFF. The CDR3 coding sequence is TGCAGTGGCACAGGCAACACTGAAGCTTTCTTT. The complete variable domain, with remaining parts taken from reference TRBV29-1 and TRBJ1-1, reads SAVISQKPSRDICQRGTSLTIQCQVDSQVTMMFWYRQQPGQSLTLIATANQGSEATYESGFVIDKFPISRPNLTFSTLTVSNMSPEDSSIYLCSGTGNTEAFFGQGTRLTVV.

The rearrangement uses TRBV7-2 and TRBJ2-3; 10 nucleotides align to TRBD2. The junction had 6 bases not matched to a gene; V was cut back by 2 bases and J by 4 bases. The CDR3 is 16 amino acids. The germline CDR1 and CDR2 sequences are SGHTA and FQGNSA. Here the CDR3 reads CASSLQRGGLADTQYF. The CDR3 DNA follows: TGTGCCAGCAGCTTACAGCGGGGGGGCCTCGCAGATACGCAGTATTTT.

The V gene is TRBV2, the J gene TRBJ1-6; D is undetermined. With 5 bases removed from V and 7 bases from J, the gap between germline ends came to 15 bases. Germline CDR1 is SNHLY and CDR2 is FYNNEI. CDR3 size: 15 residues. CDR3 in DNA: TGTGCCAGCAGTCTGTGGGCAGCGCCAAATTCACCCCTCCACTTT. Residues: CASSLWAAPNSPLHF.

This clone was recorded only once. The chain recombines TRBV7-2 with TRBJ2-7; D gene unclear. The germline CDR1 and CDR2 sequences are SGHTA and FQGNSA. This CDR3 comprises 15 residues. Trimming pared 0 bases from V and 2 bases from J, leaving 11 bases between. In DNA form, the CDR3 reads TGTGCCAGCAGCTTAGCGGGTCAGCTCCCCTACGAGCAGTACTTC. This codes for CASSLAGQLPYEQYF.

The rearrangement joins TRBV30 to TRBJ1-4; maybe TRBD1 (6 bases). Looked up from germline, CDR1 is GTSNPN and CDR2 is SVGIG (reference sequence). This CDR3 is 13 amino acids long. The V and J ends lost 4 bases and 4 bases respectively, with 10 bases between them. CDR3 coding DNA: TGTGCCTGGAAAGGACAGTTTAATGAAAAACTGTTTTTT. This sequence encodes CAWKGQFNEKLFF.

CDR3 loop: CSGGQGAYEQYF. The CDR3 DNA sequence: TGCAGCGGGGGACAGGGGGCCTACGAGCAGTACTTC. This chain links TRBV29-1 with TRBJ2-7; TRBD1 aligns across 11 bases. The CDR3 contains 12 residues. J was trimmed by 2 bases and V by 7 bases; bases with no gene match: 1. The germline gives CDR1 SQVTM, CDR2 ANQGSEA.

This chain uses TRBV28 with TRBJ1-2; TRBD1 aligns across 9 bases. V was clipped by 7 bases and J by 8 bases; unmatched bases: 8. Germline CDR1 MDHEN, CDR2 SYDVKM. CDR3 length equals 13 residues. Here the CDR3 DNA reads TGTGCCAGCACCTTATACAGGGGGCCAGGCTACACCTTC. It translates to CASTLYRGPGYTF.